The 26 T cell receptor beta chains reported below all come from one sample, sequenced in a study of blood T cell repertoires in COVID-19. The protocol was immunoSEQ multiplex PCR, while the TCRdb copy is restricted to in-frame clones and leaves out a portion. The sample holds about 53,000 clones, about nine tenths seen once. The sequenced material came from peripheral blood. The receptors come from a man aged 80 or over with acute or convalescent COVID-19.

The CDR3 here is CASRPPGHKNTEAFF. CDR3 DNA sequence: TGTGCCAGCAGGCCTCCGGGACACAAGAACACTGAAGCTTTCTTT. The genes are TRBV7-9 and TRBJ1-1, with D perhaps TRBD1 (6 bases). Germline lookup yields CDR1 SEHNR and CDR2 FQNEAQ (reference sequence). V shed 6 bases and J shed 1 base, with 15 bases lying between them. The CDR3 runs to 15 residues. The full variable domain, completed using reference TRBV7-9 and TRBJ1-1, is DTGVSQNPRHKITKRGQNVTFRCDPISEHNRLYWYRQTLGQGPEFLTYFQNEAQLEKSRLLSDRFSAERPKGSFSTLEIQRTEQGDSAMYLCASRPPGHKNTEAFFGQGTRLTVV.

This clone was counted at least ten times. The chain combines TRBV5-1 with TRBJ2-7, with D hard to call. The CDR3 runs to 12 residues. CDR1 SGHRS and CDR2 YFSETQ come from the germline V gene. Trimming cost V 2 bases and J 6 bases, with 9 bases left between them. The CDR3 here is CASSFDTLEQYF. DNA for the CDR3: TGCGCCAGCAGCTTTGACACGCTCGAGCAGTACTTC.

This chain links TRBV5-1 with TRBJ2-2; D is unclear. This CDR3 is 16 amino acids long. The V gene's germline CDR1 is SGHRS and CDR2 YFSETQ. V gave up 4 bases and J gave up 0 bases, with 13 bases separating them. CDR3 sequence (DNA): TGCGCCAGCAGCCCTACGACTGGAACGAACACCGGGGAGCTGTTTTTT. Translated, it gives CASSPTTGTNTGELFF.

This chain joins TRBV6-1 and TRBJ1-2, with a weak D call TRBD1 (5 bases). The CDR3 covers 14 residues. The germline V gene has CDR1 MNHNS and CDR2 SASEGT. The V end lost 1 base, the J end lost 1 base, and 7 bases lay between the germline ends. CDR3 sequence reads: CASSEGGDNYGYTF. CDR3 DNA: TGTGCCAGCAGTGAAGGGGGGGATAACTATGGCTACACCTTC.

The chain recombines TRBV19 with TRBJ2-2, with unresolved D. V lost 8 bases to trimming and J lost 8 bases, with 12 bases between them. This CDR3 comprises 12 residues. Germline V gives CDR1 LNHDA, CDR2 SQIVND (reference sequence). Written as DNA, the CDR3 is TGTGCCAGTGGAATTCGAGGAGGGGAGCTGTTTTTT. Translating gives CASGIRGGELFF.

This clone was seen only a few times. The chain uses TRBV15 and TRBJ1-6; no clear D gene. This CDR3 region has 16 residues. The germline V gene has CDR1 LNHNV and CDR2 YYDKDF (reference sequence). With 2 bases removed from V and 1 base from J, the gap between germline ends came to 9 bases. CDR3 protein: CATSRSRESYNSPLHF. The CDR3 DNA is TGTGCCACCAGCAGATCCCGGGAGTCCTATAATTCACCCCTCCACTTT.

The V call is TRBV5-1, the J call TRBJ2-2; no reliable D call. The CDR3 is 12 residues long. V was shortened by 0 bases and J by 13 bases, with 10 bases between the two germline ends. Germline V gives CDR1 SGHRS, CDR2 YFSETQ. This chain's CDR3 is CASSLGSVGLFF. The CDR3, as DNA: TGCGCCAGCAGCTTGGGGTCGGTCGGGCTGTTTTTT.

The chain joins TRBV10-2 to TRBJ2-1; D not resolved. The CDR3 covers 15 residues. Trimming shortened V by 5 bases and J by 6 bases, and 17 bases separated the two germline ends. In germline, CDR1 is WSHSY, CDR2 SAAADI. The CDR3 bases are TGCGCCAGCAGTCCGCCTATCCTCCACTCCAATGAGCAGTTCTTC. Protein: CASSPPILHSNEQFF.

The rearrangement joins TRBV5-6 to TRBJ1-2; D perhaps matches TRBD1 (5 bases). Trimming pared 0 bases from V and 0 bases from J, leaving 9 bases between. Germline V gene data show CDR1 as SGHDT and CDR2 as YYEEEE. The CDR3 extends over 15 amino acids. This CDR3 reads CASSLALTANYGYTF. Here the CDR3 DNA reads TGTGCCAGCAGCTTGGCTTTGACAGCTAACTATGGCTACACCTTC.

CDR3 sequence reads: CASSSLAGGLTDTQYF. CDR3 bases: TGTGCCAGCAGTTCTTTAGCGGGGGGACTCACAGATACGCAGTATTTT. V and J are TRBV5-4 and TRBJ2-3, with 10 positions matching TRBD2. Germline lookup yields CDR1 SGHNT and CDR2 YYREEE (reference sequence). This CDR3 region has 16 residues. The V gene end was trimmed by 5 bases and the J gene end by 2 bases; junction bases not matched to a gene: 8.

The CDR3 is CASRGGPWEKLFF. CDR3 in DNA: TGTGCCAGCAGGGGAGGGCCCTGGGAAAAACTGTTTTTT. The chain recombines TRBV6-5 with TRBJ1-4; no clear D. CDR1 is MNHEY, CDR2 SVGAGI, per germline. The CDR3 is made up of 13 amino acids. The V end lost 6 bases, the J end lost 8 bases, and 13 bases lay between the germline ends.

The chain recombines TRBV28 with TRBJ1-2; a possible D gene is TRBD1 (5 bases). Germline V gene lookup returns CDR1 MDHEN and CDR2 SYDVKM. CDR3 length: 13 residues. The germline V and J ends were trimmed by 1 base and 5 bases, with 8 bases remaining between them. In DNA form, the CDR3 reads TGTGCCAGCAGTTTATTAGGGGCATATGGCTACACCTTC. Translating it yields CASSLLGAYGYTF.

This sequence joins TRBV19 and TRBJ2-2; possibly TRBD2 for D (6 bases). This CDR3 comprises 16 residues. Trimming left V 7 bases short and J 3 bases short, with 18 bases between. The germline CDR1 and CDR2 sequences are LNHDA and SQIVND (reference sequence). CDR3 residues: CASKDRETKHTGELFF. CDR3 coding DNA: TGTGCCAGTAAGGATCGGGAGACAAAGCACACCGGGGAGCTGTTTTTT.

The CDR3: CASGFSITRETQYF. In DNA form, the CDR3 reads TGTGCTAGTGGTTTTAGCATCACGCGAGAGACCCAGTACTTC. The chain uses TRBV12-5 and TRBJ2-5; D is unresolved. Germline V CDR1 and CDR2: LGHNT, FRNRAP. V was clipped by 3 bases and J by 4 bases, with 12 bases between them. The CDR3 has 14 residues. Looking up the rest from reference TRBV12-5 and TRBJ2-5 gives the full variable domain: DARVTQTPRHKVTEMGQEVTMRCQPILGHNTVFWYRQTMMQGLELLAYFRNRAPLDDSGMPKDRFSAEMPDATLATLKIQPSEPRDSAVYFCASGFSITRETQYFGPGTRLLVL.

The chain combines TRBV30 with TRBJ2-7, with TRBD1 identical over 11 bases. The CDR3 has 14 residues. Germline V gene sequence: CDR1 GTSNPN, CDR2 SVGIG (reference sequence). V shed 7 bases and J 2 bases; nucleotides not matched to a gene: 7. The CDR3 bases are TGTGCCTCCTCCAAGGACAGGGGGCCCTACGAGCAGTACTTC. This gives the protein CASSKDRGPYEQYF.

This chain uses TRBV7-2 with TRBJ2-5; 9 positions agree with TRBD2. The junction had 4 bases not matched to a gene; V was cut back by 0 bases and J by 2 bases. CDR1 is SGHTA, CDR2 FQGNSA, per germline. The CDR3 runs to 16 residues. The CDR3 spells CASSLAGLARQETQYF. CDR3 coding DNA: TGTGCCAGCAGCTTAGCCGGACTAGCGAGACAAGAGACCCAGTACTTC.

The chain couples TRBV27 to TRBJ2-3, with TRBD2 as a possible D gene (7 bases). Germline V lookup: CDR1 MNHEY, CDR2 SMNVEV (reference sequence). The CDR3 spans 15 residues. V was pared by 8 bases and J by 4 bases, with 19 bases between. CDR3 sequence (DNA): TGTGCCAGCGGGGACTGGGGGGGCCTGGCAGATACGCAGTATTTT. Encoded protein: CASGDWGGLADTQYF.

The CDR3 DNA sequence: TGCGCCAGCAGCCCATACTACAGGGACACCGGGGAGCTGTTTTTT. Translation: CASSPYYRDTGELFF. The V and J genes are TRBV5-1 and TRBJ2-2; D is perhaps TRBD1 (6 bases). Germline lookup yields CDR1 SGHRS and CDR2 YFSETQ. Trimming left V 4 bases short and J 3 bases short, with 13 bases between. This CDR3 is built from 15 residues.

The gene calls are TRBV5-1 and TRBJ2-2; D unresolved. Germline V CDR1 and CDR2: SGHRS, YFSETQ. The CDR3 has 13 amino acids. V was trimmed by 0 bases and J by 4 bases, leaving 4 bases between them. CDR3 in DNA: TGCGCCAGCAGCTTGGTAGTCACCGGGGAGCTGTTTTTT. Protein: CASSLVVTGELFF.

The V and J genes are TRBV9 and TRBJ2-5; D perhaps matches TRBD2 (6 bases). The CDR3 totals 14 residues. CDR1 is SGDLS and CDR2 is YYNGEE in the germline V gene. Trimming cost V 4 bases and J 1 base, with 11 bases left between them. CDR3 coding DNA: TGTGCCAGCAGCTCGGGACTGGGCCAAGAGACCCAGTACTTC. This sequence encodes CASSSGLGQETQYF.

The chain carries TRBV6-2 or TRBV6-3 and TRBJ1-5; the D gene is possibly TRBD1 (6 bases). V was shortened by 5 bases and J by 4 bases, with 15 bases between the two germline ends. Germline CDR1 reads MNHEY; CDR2 reads SVGEGT. This CDR3 region has 15 residues. The CDR3 DNA follows: TGTGCCAGCAGTCTGGGACACCCTCGGAATCAGCCCCAGCATTTT. Its protein is CASSLGHPRNQPQHF.

This clone turned up a few times. The chain recombines TRBV27 with TRBJ1-2; TRBD1 might be the D (6 bases). Per the germline V gene, CDR1 is MNHEY and CDR2 is SMNVEV (reference sequence). The CDR3 is 16 residues long. Trimming cost V 3 bases and J 6 bases, with 20 bases left between them. CDR3 coding DNA: TGTGCCAGCAGTTTGAAAGGGGGAAGTCTGAGCCATGGCTACACCTTC. This codes for CASSLKGGSLSHGYTF.

V and J are TRBV30 and TRBJ1-1, with D maybe TRBD1 (5 bases). Germline V gene data show CDR1 as GTSNPN and CDR2 as SVGIG (reference sequence). The CDR3 totals 15 residues. The V end lost 2 bases, the J end lost 10 bases, and 23 bases lay between the germline ends. This chain's CDR3 is CAWSPKLTAGSRAFF. The CDR3 nucleotides are TGTGCCTGGAGTCCAAAACTGACAGCCGGGAGTCGAGCTTTCTTT.

The V call is TRBV5-1, the J call TRBJ2-1, with 11 bases identical to TRBD2. Per the germline V gene, CDR1 is SGHRS and CDR2 is YFSETQ. The J segment lost 7 bases and the V segment lost 3 bases, leaving 9 bases of the junction unmatched. The CDR3 is made up of 16 amino acids. In DNA, the CDR3 is TGCGCCAGCAGCTCCACCGGGACTAGCGGTTCAAATGAGCAGTTCTTC. Translated: CASSSTGTSGSNEQFF.

The chain uses TRBV6-5 and TRBJ1-4, with TRBD1 matching 8 bases. V lost 3 bases and J lost 8; bases outside the gene matches: 5. Germline CDR1 MNHEY, CDR2 SVGAGI. This CDR3 comprises 14 residues. The chain's CDR3 is CASSYDRGGEKLFF. The DNA of the CDR3 is TGTGCCAGCAGTTATGACAGGGGTGGGGAAAAACTGTTTTTT.

This clone was observed a handful of times. CDR3 protein: CASSYPGLNEQFF. The CDR3 DNA follows: TGTGCCAGCAGTTACCCAGGGTTGAATGAGCAGTTCTTC. The chain recombines TRBV6-2 or TRBV6-3 with TRBJ2-1; D possibly corresponds to TRBD1 (5 bases). With 2 bases removed from V and 7 bases from J, the gap between germline ends came to 9 bases. The CDR3 has 13 residues. Germline CDR1 is MNHEY and CDR2 is SVGEGT.